These 8 T cell receptor beta chains came from one sample sequenced in a study of cytomegalovirus exposure and HLA in healthy donors. The PCR ran on 60 Vbeta and 13 Jbeta primers. The assay was immunoSEQ multiplex PCR, and TCRdb's table has in-frame clones only and misses some. Altogether 150,000 to 200,000 clones are present, 9.5% to 15% being singletons, with the ten largest covering 7.8%. The sequencing input was PBMCs. The receptors here all came from a man aged 50 to 59 in good health and CMV-seropositive.

In this sample, this clone turned up a few times. V is TRBV28 and J is TRBJ1-4, with TRBD1 as a possible D gene (5 bases). CDR3 length equals 15 residues. Germline V gene sequence: CDR1 MDHEN, CDR2 SYDVKM. Trimming pared 5 bases from V and 4 bases from J, leaving 14 bases between. CDR3 DNA sequence: TGTGCCAGCAGTCCCCTCAGGGATTATAATGAAAAACTGTTTTTT. Its translation: CASSPLRDYNEKLFF. Drawing the rest from reference TRBV28 and TRBJ1-4, the complete variable domain is DVKVTQSSRYLVKRTGEKVFLECVQDMDHENMFWYRQDPGLGLRLIYFSYDVKMKEKGDIPEGYSVSREKKERFSLILESASTNQTSMYLCASSPLRDYNEKLFFGSGTQLSVL.

J is TRBJ2-5 and V is TRBV29-1; 8 bases line up with TRBD1. Near its end, the DNA agrees better with TRBJ2-7, so the J call may be wrong. In germline, CDR1 is SQVTM, CDR2 ANQGSEA. This CDR3 is built from 15 residues. CDR3 sequence (DNA): TGCAGCGTGGGATCGACAGGGGCATTAGTCTACGAGCAGTACTTC. Translation: CSVGSTGALVYEQYF.

The table lists this clone with a count of one. The CDR3 DNA sequence: TGTGCCAGCAGCTTAGGGACACTGAACACTGAAGCTTTCTTT. It yields the protein CASSLGTLNTEAFF. The chain is built from TRBV7-2 and TRBJ1-1; TRBD1 might be the D (5 bases). From germline, CDR1 is SGHTA and CDR2 FQGNSA. Trimming removed 1 base at V and 0 bases at J, with 6 bases between. The CDR3 extends over 14 amino acids. The whole variable domain, remainder taken from reference TRBV7-2 and TRBJ1-1, is GAGVSQSPSNKVTEKGKDVELRCDPISGHTALYWYRQSLGQGLEFLIYFQGNSAPDKSGLPSDRFSAERTGGSVSTLTIQRTQQEDSAVYLCASSLGTLNTEAFFGQGTRLTVV.

This chain joins TRBV5-1 and TRBJ2-5; 10 nucleotides align to TRBD1. V shed 0 bases and J 4 bases; nucleotides not matched to a gene: 9. The CDR3 is 17 amino acids. Germline CDR1 SGHRS, CDR2 YFSETQ. The CDR3 here is CASSLEWGQGSGETQYF. The DNA of the CDR3 is TGCGCCAGCAGCTTGGAATGGGGACAGGGGAGTGGAGAGACCCAGTACTTC.

The chain links TRBV6-5 to TRBJ1-1; 8 bases are a match to TRBD1. The junction had 6 bases not matched to a gene; V was cut back by 2 bases and J by 7 bases. The CDR3 contains 14 residues. CDR1 is MNHEY, CDR2 SVGAGI, per germline. As DNA, the CDR3 is TGTGCCAGCAGTTACGACAGGGGAAGGGATGAAGCTTTCTTT. This sequence encodes CASSYDRGRDEAFF.

This clone turned up a few times. The V call is TRBV6-5, the J call TRBJ1-6, with a weak D call TRBD1 (5 bases). The CDR3 sequence is 14 residues long. Trimming removed 2 bases from V and 9 bases from J, with 11 bases in between. Looked up from germline, CDR1 is MNHEY and CDR2 is SVGAGI. The CDR3 loop reads CASSYIGGRSPLHF. CDR3 DNA sequence: TGTGCCAGCAGTTACATCGGGGGTCGTTCACCCCTCCACTTT.

This clone was observed a handful of times. DNA for the CDR3: TGTGCCAGCAGCTTGTCACAGACCTACAATGAGCAGTTCTTC. Translation: CASSLSQTYNEQFF. The chain couples TRBV11-3 to TRBJ2-1, with D unclear. The germline CDR1 and CDR2 sequences are SGHNT and YENEEA. This CDR3 region has 14 residues. Between the trimmed V and J ends, which lost 3 bases and 2 bases, there was a span of 8 bases.

This chain joins TRBV28 and TRBJ2-3; D perhaps matches TRBD2 (7 bases). Germline CDR1 is MDHEN and CDR2 is SYDVKM. The CDR3 is made up of 15 amino acids. The V end lost 7 bases, the J end lost 3 bases, and 17 bases lay between the germline ends. The CDR3 DNA sequence: TGTGCCAGCAAGGGGGGAGGGATCGGTACAGATACGCAGTATTTT. Its translation is CASKGGGIGTDTQYF.